A selection of T cell receptor beta chains follows, all from one sample in a study of shared clonotypes between healthy human individuals. Libraries were prepared by immunoSEQ multiplex PCR; TCRdb keeps only in-frame clonotypes and omits some of them. The sample lists approximately 500,000 clones, more than 75% occurring once. Sequencing was performed on PBMCs. The receptors here all came from a middle-aged woman in good health. Some clones in this sample may be carry-over from other donors' samples. CDR3s include the opening cysteine and the closing phenylalanine or tryptophan. D genes are given only for firm matches. Expanded clones get a size class; other rows say once, few or many, or leave the size out.

abundance	d_gene	v_gene	j_gene	CDR3aa	CDR3nt
-	-	TRBV15	TRBJ1-4	CATSGTYVSRNEKLFF	TGTGCCACCAGCGGGACCTACGTCAGCCGTAATGAAAAACTGTTTTTT
-	-	TRBV5-4	TRBJ2-1	CASSLELPGYNEQFF	TGTGCCAGCAGCTTGGAACTCCCGGGGTACAATGAGCAGTTCTTC
once	TRBD1	TRBV19	TRBJ2-4	CASSIGQGVYIQYF	TGTGCCAGTAGTATAGGACAGGGGGTTTACATTCAGTACTTC
-	TRBD1	TRBV10-3	TRBJ2-7	CAISGDRGYEQYF	TGTGCCATCAGTGGGGACAGGGGGTACGAGCAGTACTTC
-	-	TRBV7-9	TRBJ2-3	CASSYLGDTDTQYF	TGTGCCAGCAGTTACCTAGGGGACACAGATACGCAGTATTTT
-	TRBD1	TRBV7-2	TRBJ1-2	CASSSSPGQGWGYTF	TGTGCCAGCAGCTCGAGCCCGGGACAGGGGTGGGGCTACACCTTC
-	-	TRBV10-3	TRBJ1-2	CATLLSKTGPYGYTF	TGTGCCACCCTACTTTCGAAGACAGGACCCTATGGCTACACCTTC
-	TRBD1	TRBV5-1	TRBJ2-7	CASSLHTGGGEQYF	TGCGCCAGCAGCCTCCACACAGGGGGCGGCGAGCAGTACTTC
few	-	TRBV28	TRBJ1-5	CASSSTSQPQHF	TGTGCCAGCAGTTCGACTTCGCAGCCCCAGCATTTT
-	-	TRBV5-1	TRBJ1-1	CASSPLQGNTEAFF	TGCGCCAGCAGCCCCCTCCAGGGGAATACTGAAGCTTTCTTT
-	TRBD2	TRBV28	TRBJ2-2	CASSTGLAGGAGELFF	TGTGCCAGCAGTACTGGGCTAGCGGGAGGAGCCGGGGAGCTGTTTTTT
-	-	TRBV30	TRBJ1-1	CAWSPRLETEAFF	TGTGCCTGGAGTCCACGACTAGAGACTGAAGCTTTCTTT
-	-	TRBV11-3	TRBJ1-1	CASSSKGTEAFF	TGTGCCAGCAGCTCCAAAGGCACTGAAGCTTTCTTT
few	-	TRBV5-1	TRBJ1-5	CASSLDPNQPQHF	TGCGCCAGCAGCTTGGACCCCAATCAGCCCCAGCATTTT
-	-	TRBV15	TRBJ2-7	CATSREFAGSYEQYF	TGTGCCACCAGCAGAGAGTTCGCAGGATCCTACGAGCAGTACTTC
-	TRBD1	TRBV29-1	TRBJ2-2	CSVEGTGIYANTGELFF	TGCAGCGTTGAAGGGACAGGAATATACGCGAACACCGGGGAGCTGTTTTTT
-	-	TRBV29-1	TRBJ2-1	CSGTLSDRNEQFF	TGCAGCGGGACACTGAGCGACAGGAATGAGCAGTTCTTC
-	TRBD1	TRBV2	TRBJ1-4	CASRPDREVQKLFF	TGTGCCAGCAGACCCGACAGGGAGGTTCAAAAACTGTTTTTT
-	-	TRBV13	TRBJ2-5	CASSLAQKKETQYF	TGTGCCAGCAGCTTAGCCCAGAAGAAAGAGACCCAGTACTTC
-	TRBD1	TRBV28	TRBJ1-1	CASSRQGAGAFF	TGTGCCAGCAGTAGGCAGGGGGCGGGTGCTTTCTTT
-	-	TRBV30	TRBJ2-3	CAWTLGGQIVSTDTQYF	TGTGCCTGGACCCTCGGGGGTCAGATAGTAAGCACAGATACGCAGTATTTT